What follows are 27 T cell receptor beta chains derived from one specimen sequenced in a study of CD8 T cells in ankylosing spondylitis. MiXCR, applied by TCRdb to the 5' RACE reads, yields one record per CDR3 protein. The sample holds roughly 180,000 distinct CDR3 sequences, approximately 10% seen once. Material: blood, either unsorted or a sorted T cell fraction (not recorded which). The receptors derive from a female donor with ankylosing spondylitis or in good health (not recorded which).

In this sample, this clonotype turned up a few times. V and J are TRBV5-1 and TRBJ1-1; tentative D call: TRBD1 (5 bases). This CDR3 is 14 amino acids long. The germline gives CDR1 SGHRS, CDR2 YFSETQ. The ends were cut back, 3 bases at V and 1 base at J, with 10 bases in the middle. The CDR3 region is CASSSFTGNTEAFF. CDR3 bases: TGCGCCAGCAGCTCCTTTACAGGGAACACTGAAGCTTTCTTT. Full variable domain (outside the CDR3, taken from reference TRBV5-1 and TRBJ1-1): KAGVTQTPRYLIKTRGQQVTLSCSPISGHRSVSWYQQTPGQGLQFLFEYFSETQRNKGNFPGRFSGRQFSNSRSEMNVSTLELGDSALYLCASSSFTGNTEAFFGQGTRLTVV.

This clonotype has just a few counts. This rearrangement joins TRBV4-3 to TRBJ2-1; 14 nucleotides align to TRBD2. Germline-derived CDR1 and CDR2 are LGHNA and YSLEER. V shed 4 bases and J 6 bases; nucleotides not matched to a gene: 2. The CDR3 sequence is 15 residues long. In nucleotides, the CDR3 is TGCGCCAGCAGCCGACTAGCGGGAGGGGGCAATGAGCAGTTCTTC. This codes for CASSRLAGGGNEQFF.

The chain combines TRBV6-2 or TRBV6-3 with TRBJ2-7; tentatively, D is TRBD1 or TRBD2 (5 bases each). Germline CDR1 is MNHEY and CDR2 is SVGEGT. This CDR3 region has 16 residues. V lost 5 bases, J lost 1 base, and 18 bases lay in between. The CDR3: CASSPRGGDTSYEQYF. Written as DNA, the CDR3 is TGTGCCAGCAGTCCTCGTGGGGGAGACACTTCCTACGAGCAGTACTTC.

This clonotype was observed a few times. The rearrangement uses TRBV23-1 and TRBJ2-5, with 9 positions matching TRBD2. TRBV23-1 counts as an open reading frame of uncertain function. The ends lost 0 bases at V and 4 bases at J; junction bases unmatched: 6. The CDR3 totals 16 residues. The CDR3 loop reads CASSQSGGLARETQYF. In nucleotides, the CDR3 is TGCGCCAGCAGTCAATCAGGGGGACTAGCACGAGAGACCCAGTACTTC.

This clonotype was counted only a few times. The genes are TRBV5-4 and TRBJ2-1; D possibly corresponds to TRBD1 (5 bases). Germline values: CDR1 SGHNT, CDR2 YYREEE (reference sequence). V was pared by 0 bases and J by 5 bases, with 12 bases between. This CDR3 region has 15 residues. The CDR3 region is CASSLAGGQNNEQFF. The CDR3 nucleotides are TGTGCCAGCAGCTTGGCCGGCGGACAAAACAATGAGCAGTTCTTC.

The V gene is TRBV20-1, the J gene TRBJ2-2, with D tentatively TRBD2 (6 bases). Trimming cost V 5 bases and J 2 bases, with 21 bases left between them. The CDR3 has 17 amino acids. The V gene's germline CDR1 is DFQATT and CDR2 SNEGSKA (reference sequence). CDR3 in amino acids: CSAADWQEGLNTGELFF. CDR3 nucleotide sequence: TGCAGTGCTGCAGATTGGCAGGAGGGCCTTAACACCGGGGAGCTGTTTTTT.

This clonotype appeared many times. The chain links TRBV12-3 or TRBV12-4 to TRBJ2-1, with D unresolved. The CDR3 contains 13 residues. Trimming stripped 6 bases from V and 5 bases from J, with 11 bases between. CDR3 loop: CASRRRINNEQFF. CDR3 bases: TGTGCCAGCAGGCGAAGGATAAACAATGAGCAGTTCTTC.

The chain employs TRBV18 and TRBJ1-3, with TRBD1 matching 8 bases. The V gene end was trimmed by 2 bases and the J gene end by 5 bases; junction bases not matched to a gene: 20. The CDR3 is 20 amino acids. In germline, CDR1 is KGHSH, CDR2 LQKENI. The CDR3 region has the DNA TGTGCCAGCTCACCAAACCTCCCTTCGTCGGGACAGGAGTGGAGAAACACCATATATTTT. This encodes CASSPNLPSSGQEWRNTIYF.

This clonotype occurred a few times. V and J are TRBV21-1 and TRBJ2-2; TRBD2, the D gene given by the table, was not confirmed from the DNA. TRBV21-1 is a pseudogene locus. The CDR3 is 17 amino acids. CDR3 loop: CASSKRGGRPRVGELFF. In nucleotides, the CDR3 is TGTGCCAGCAGCAAAAGGGGCGGGAGGCCGCGAGTCGGGGAGCTGTTTTTT.

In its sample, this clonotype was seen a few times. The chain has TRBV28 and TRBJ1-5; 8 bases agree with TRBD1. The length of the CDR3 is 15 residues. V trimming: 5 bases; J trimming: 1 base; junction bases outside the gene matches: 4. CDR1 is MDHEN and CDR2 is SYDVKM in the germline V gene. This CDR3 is CASSPRQGSNQPQHF. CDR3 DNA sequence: TGTGCCAGCAGTCCCAGACAGGGGAGCAATCAGCCCCAGCATTTT.

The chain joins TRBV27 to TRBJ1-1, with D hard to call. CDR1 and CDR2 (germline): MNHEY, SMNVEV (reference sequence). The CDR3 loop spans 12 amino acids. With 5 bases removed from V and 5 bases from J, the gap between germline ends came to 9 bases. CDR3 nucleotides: TGTGCCAGCAGTGGGCAGACAACTGAAGCTTTCTTT. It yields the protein CASSGQTTEAFF.

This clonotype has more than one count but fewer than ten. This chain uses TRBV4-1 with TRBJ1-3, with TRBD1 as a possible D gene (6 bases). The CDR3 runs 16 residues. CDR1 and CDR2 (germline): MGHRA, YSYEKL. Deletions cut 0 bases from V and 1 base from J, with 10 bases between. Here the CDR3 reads CASSQDPGTSGNTIYF. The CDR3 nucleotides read TGCGCCAGCAGCCAAGATCCCGGGACATCTGGAAACACCATATATTTT.

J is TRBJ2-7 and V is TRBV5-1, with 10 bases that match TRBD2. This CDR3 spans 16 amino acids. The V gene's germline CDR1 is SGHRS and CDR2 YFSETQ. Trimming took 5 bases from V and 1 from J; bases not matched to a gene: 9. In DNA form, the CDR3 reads TGCGCCAGCAGTCGCACTATAGCGGGAGGATCCTACGAGCAGTACTTC. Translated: CASSRTIAGGSYEQYF.

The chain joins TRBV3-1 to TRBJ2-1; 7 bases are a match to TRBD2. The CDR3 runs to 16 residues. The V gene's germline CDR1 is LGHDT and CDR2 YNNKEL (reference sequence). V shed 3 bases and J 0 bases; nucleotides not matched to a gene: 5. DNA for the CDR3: TGTGCCAGCAGCCATCTTAGCGGGTACTCCTACAATGAGCAGTTCTTC. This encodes CASSHLSGYSYNEQFF.

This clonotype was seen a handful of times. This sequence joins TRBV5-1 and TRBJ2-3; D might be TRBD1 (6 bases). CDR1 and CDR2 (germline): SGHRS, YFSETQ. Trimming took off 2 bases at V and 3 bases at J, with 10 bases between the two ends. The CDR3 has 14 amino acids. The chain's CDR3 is CASSLQGFTDTQYF. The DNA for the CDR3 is TGCGCCAGCAGCTTACAGGGTTTTACAGATACGCAGTATTTT.

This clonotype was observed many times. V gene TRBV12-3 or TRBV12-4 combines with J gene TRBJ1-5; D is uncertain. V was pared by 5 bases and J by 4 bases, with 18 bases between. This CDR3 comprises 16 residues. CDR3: CASSPVGRVENQPQHF. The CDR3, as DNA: TGTGCCAGCAGTCCGGTCGGGAGGGTAGAAAATCAGCCCCAGCATTTT.

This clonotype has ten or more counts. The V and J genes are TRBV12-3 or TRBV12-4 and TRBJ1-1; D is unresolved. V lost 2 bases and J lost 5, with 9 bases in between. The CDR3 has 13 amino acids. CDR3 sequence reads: CASSLPSGTEAFF. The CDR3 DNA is TGTGCCAGCAGTTTACCCTCGGGGACTGAAGCTTTCTTT.

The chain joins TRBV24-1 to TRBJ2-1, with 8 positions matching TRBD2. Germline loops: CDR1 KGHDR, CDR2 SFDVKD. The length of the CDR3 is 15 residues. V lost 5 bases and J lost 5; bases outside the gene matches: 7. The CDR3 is CATSAGRALNNEQFF. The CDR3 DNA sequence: TGTGCCACCAGTGCCGGGAGGGCCTTGAACAATGAGCAGTTCTTC.

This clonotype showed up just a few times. CDR3 bases: TGTGCCATCAGTGAAGGGACTAGCGGGTCCCCGGGGTTCTTC. Protein product: CAISEGTSGSPGFF. The chain recombines TRBV10-3 with TRBJ2-1, with 12 nucleotides matching TRBD2. J gave up 15 bases and V 3 bases, and 9 bases lay outside the gene matches. The CDR3 length is 14 residues. Germline CDR1 is ENHRY and CDR2 is SYGVKD.

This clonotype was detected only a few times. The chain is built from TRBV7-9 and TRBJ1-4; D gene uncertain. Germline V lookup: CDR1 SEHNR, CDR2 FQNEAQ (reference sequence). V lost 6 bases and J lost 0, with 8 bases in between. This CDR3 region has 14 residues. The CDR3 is CASSKQTTNEKLFF. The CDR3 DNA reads TGTGCCAGCAGTAAACAGACAACTAATGAAAAACTGTTTTTT.

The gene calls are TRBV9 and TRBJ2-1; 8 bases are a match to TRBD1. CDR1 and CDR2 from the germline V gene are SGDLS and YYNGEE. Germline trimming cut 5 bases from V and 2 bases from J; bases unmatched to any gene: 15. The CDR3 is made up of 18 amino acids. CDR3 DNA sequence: TGTGCCAGCAGTCCCGGGAGCCTGACAGGGGTCCCCTACAATGAGCAGTTCTTC. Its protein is CASSPGSLTGVPYNEQFF.

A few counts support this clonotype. CDR3 coding DNA: TGCAGCGTTGAAGAATTCGCCATTTCTGGAAACACCATATATTTT. Protein: CSVEEFAISGNTIYF. This chain connects TRBV29-1 to TRBJ1-3, with unresolved D. The length of the CDR3 is 15 residues. The germline gives CDR1 SQVTM, CDR2 ANQGSEA. Between the trimmed V and J ends, which lost 0 bases and 1 base, there was a span of 10 bases.

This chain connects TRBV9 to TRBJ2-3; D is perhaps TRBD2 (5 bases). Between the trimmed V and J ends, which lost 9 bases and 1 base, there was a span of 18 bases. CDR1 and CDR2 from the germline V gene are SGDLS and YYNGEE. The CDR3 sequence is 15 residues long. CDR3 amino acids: CATTRGFRGTDTQYF. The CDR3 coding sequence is TGTGCCACCACCAGAGGGTTCCGGGGCACAGATACGCAGTATTTT.

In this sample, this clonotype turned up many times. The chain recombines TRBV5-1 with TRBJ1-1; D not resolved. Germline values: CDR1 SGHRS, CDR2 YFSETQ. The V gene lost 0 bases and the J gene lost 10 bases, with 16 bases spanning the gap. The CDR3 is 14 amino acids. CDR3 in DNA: TGCGCCAGCAGCTTGGCCGGGCCAGCTGGTTTAGCTTTCTTT. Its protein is CASSLAGPAGLAFF.

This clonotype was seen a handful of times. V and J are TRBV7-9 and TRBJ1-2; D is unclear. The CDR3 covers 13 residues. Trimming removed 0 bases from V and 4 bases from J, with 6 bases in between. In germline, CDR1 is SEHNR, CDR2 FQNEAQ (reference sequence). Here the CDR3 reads CASSLAVGYGYTF. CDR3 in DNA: TGTGCCAGCAGCTTAGCGGTCGGCTATGGCTACACCTTC.

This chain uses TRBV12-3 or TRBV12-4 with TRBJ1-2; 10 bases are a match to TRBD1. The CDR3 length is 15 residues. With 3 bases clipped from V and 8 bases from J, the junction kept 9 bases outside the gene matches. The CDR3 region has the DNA TGTGCCAGCAGTTTCGGGACAGGGGTGAGAGGGGGCTACACCTTC. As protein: CASSFGTGVRGGYTF.

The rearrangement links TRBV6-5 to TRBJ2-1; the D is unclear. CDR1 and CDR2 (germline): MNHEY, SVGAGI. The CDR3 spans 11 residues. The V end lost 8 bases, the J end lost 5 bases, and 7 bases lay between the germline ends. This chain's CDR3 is CASGLDNEQFF. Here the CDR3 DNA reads TGTGCCAGCGGTTTGGACAATGAGCAGTTCTTC.